A single sample is the source of the 5 T cell receptor beta chains below, sequenced in a study of shared clonotypes between healthy human individuals. The protocol was immunoSEQ multiplex PCR, while the TCRdb copy is restricted to in-frame clones and leaves out a portion. This table has about 2.4 million clones, roughly 93% appearing once. Sequenced material: naive CD4+ T cells from PBMCs. Subset reported: CD45RA+ positively selected. These receptors were taken from a man younger than 35 in good health. Some clones in this sample may be carry-over from other donors' samples.

The gene calls are TRBV6-5 and TRBJ2-3, with TRBD2 matching over 12 bases. CDR3 size: 16 residues. In germline, CDR1 is MNHEY, CDR2 SVGAGI. Trimming at V came to 0 bases and at J to 7 bases, leaving 5 bases not matched to a gene. The CDR3 spells CASSYSTSGSTNTQYF. As DNA, the CDR3 is TGTGCCAGCAGTTACTCGACTAGCGGGAGTACGAATACGCAGTATTTT.

This chain joins TRBV7-9 and TRBJ2-7; D may be TRBD1 (5 bases). V shed 6 bases and J shed 3 bases, with 24 bases lying between them. CDR1 and CDR2 (germline): SEHNR, FQNEAQ (reference sequence). CDR3 size: 17 residues. In DNA, the CDR3 is TGTGCCAGCAGTACCTCCCGAGGCAGGGCGCTCCACTACGAGCAGTACTTC. Amino acids: CASSTSRGRALHYEQYF.

V and J are TRBV5-1 and TRBJ1-3, with D tentatively TRBD1 (5 bases). The CDR3 runs to 12 residues. V lost 1 base and J 8 bases, leaving 7 bases between the germline ends. Germline values: CDR1 SGHRS, CDR2 YFSETQ. Here the CDR3 reads CASSLTGDTIYF. In DNA form, the CDR3 reads TGCGCCAGCAGCTTGACGGGGGACACCATATATTTT. Supplemented by reference TRBV5-1 and TRBJ1-3, the full variable domain reads KAGVTQTPRYLIKTRGQQVTLSCSPISGHRSVSWYQQTPGQGLQFLFEYFSETQRNKGNFPGRFSGRQFSNSRSEMNVSTLELGDSALYLCASSLTGDTIYFGEGSWLTVV.

This sequence joins TRBV7-2 and TRBJ2-7, with D maybe TRBD2 (5 bases). In germline, CDR1 is SGHTA, CDR2 FQGNSA. V lost 1 base to trimming and J lost 2 bases, with 12 bases between them. The CDR3 runs to 15 residues. CDR3 nucleotides: TGTGCCAGCAGCTTAGAGCCTAGCTGGGCCTACGAGCAGTACTTC. Translated: CASSLEPSWAYEQYF.

This chain joins TRBV28 and TRBJ1-5; 7 positions match TRBD1. Trimming took 1 base from V and 5 from J; bases not matched to a gene: 8. Germline CDR1 MDHEN, CDR2 SYDVKM. The CDR3 length is 16 residues. The CDR3 here is CASSLFVGTADQPQHF. The CDR3 region has the DNA TGTGCCAGCAGTTTATTCGTGGGGACAGCCGATCAGCCCCAGCATTTT.